The T cell receptor beta chain under discussion was sequenced for a study of blood T cell repertoires in COVID-19. The CDR3 sequence is 13 residues long. V was cut by 4 bases and J by 5 bases, with 11 bases left in between. Germline V gene data show CDR1 as MNHNY and CDR2 as SVGAGI (reference sequence). Generated by immunoSEQ multiplex PCR, the TCRdb table keeps only in-frame clones and is missing some. The sample yields around 160,000 clones, under 90% seen once. This clone was detected only a few times. The V call is TRBV6-6, the J call TRBJ1-1; no firm D call. The sample was peripheral blood. The sequence came from a human donor in a cohort sampled during active COVID-19. The CDR3 bases are TGTGCCAGCAGTTGGCGAGGTGGGACTGAAGCTTTCTTT. Translated, it gives CASSWRGGTEAFF.